This record covers a single TCR beta chain. Its antigen is unidentified. The data originate from a study of response to subunit inactivated influenza vaccine. Notes on the study in general: The authors proposed limited new T cell recruitment per seasonal influenza vaccination.

From the RT-PCR reads, TCRdb called clonotypes with MiXCR, one entry per CDR3 protein. The table includes hundreds of thousands of distinct CDR3 sequences, about 10% detected once. CDR1 is SGHDT, CDR2 YYEEEE, per germline. J was trimmed by 2 bases and V by 2 bases; bases with no gene match: 3. CDR3 length equals 15 residues. The sample consisted of PBMCs from blood, taken on the day of vaccination. The clonotype comes from a man in his forties or fifties who received an inactivated influenza vaccine. The chain recombines TRBV5-6 with TRBJ1-1, with 10 bases lining up with TRBD1. The CDR3 nucleotides read TGTGCCAGCAGCTTCGACAGGGGGCAAAACACTGAAGCTTTCTTT. It codes for CASSFDRGQNTEAFF.